This T cell receptor (beta chain) was sequenced for a study of control samples from healthy donors and cancer patients. Germline V lookup: CDR1 MDHEN, CDR2 SYDVKM. The V segment lost 6 bases and the J segment 9 bases; nucleotides outside the gene matches: 9. The CDR3 contains 14 residues. Here immunoSEQ multiplex PCR was the method, and the copy in TCRdb shows in-frame clones only, minus some. In the table there are a few hundred thousand clones, around 90% of which are singletons. Sequencing input: PBMCs. The source is a man aged 35-49 years with head and neck cancer. V usage is TRBV28 and J usage is TRBJ2-1; TRBD2 matches at 9 bases. The CDR3 is CASSAAGLAGEQFF. The CDR3 DNA reads as TGTGCCAGCAGCGCTGCGGGACTAGCAGGTGAGCAGTTCTTC.